This T cell receptor beta chain was captured by sequencing in a study of T cells after yellow fever vaccination. Study outcomes and limitations: Repertoires sorted by FACS could include abundant clonotypes that are contaminants from the bulk population.

Details on this clonotype: Its antigen is currently unknown.

Universal primer sites and UMIs were introduced during 5'RACE template-switching synthesis of TCR cDNA. TCRdb reanalysed the 5' RACE reads using MiXCR and keeps one entry per CDR3 protein. The sample records 400,000 to 450,000 distinct CDR3 sequences, around a sixth being singletons. The CDR3 extends over 12 amino acids. Looked up from germline, CDR1 is MGHRA and CDR2 is YSYEKL. The ends were cut back, 0 bases at V and 9 bases at J, with 6 bases in the middle. This TCR came from a man between 18 and 35 years old who received the YFV17D yellow fever vaccine. Specimen: PBMCs, collected before the yellow fever booster vaccination. This chain uses TRBV4-1 with TRBJ2-1; no clear D. CDR3 nucleotide sequence: TGCGCCAGCAGCCAAGAGACGCCTGAGCAGTTCTTC. This codes for CASSQETPEQFF.